This section outlines one T cell receptor beta chain sequence together with its context. Sequencing used immunoSEQ multiplex PCR; TCRdb keeps in-frame clones, though not all of them. Of hundreds of thousands of clones listed, around 87% are singletons. This entry is derived from a study of shared T cell receptors in the human thymus. The CDR3 length is 13 residues. Looked up from germline, CDR1 is SGHNT and CDR2 is YYREEE (reference sequence). The V and J ends lost 0 bases and 4 bases respectively, with 7 bases between them. The same data also contributed to another study, on human thymus T cells. That study reports: Related research found strongly overlapping thymic repertoires in unrelated individuals.

Material for sequencing was thymocytes. The origin of this receptor is a boy under two years old with a congenital heart defect. V usage is TRBV5-4 and J usage is TRBJ1-2; D is undetermined. As DNA, the CDR3 is TGTGCCAGCAGCTTGGAGCTCGGCTATGGCTACACCTTC. Encoded protein: CASSLELGYGYTF.